These 26 T cell receptor beta chains were sequenced from one sample in a study of cytomegalovirus exposure and HLA in healthy donors. Both 60 Vbeta primers and 13 Jbeta primers went into the PCR. Generated by immunoSEQ multiplex PCR, the TCRdb table keeps only in-frame clones and is missing some. This listing includes 80,000 to 95,000 clones. What was sequenced was PBMCs. Receptor source: a woman aged 30 to 39 in good health and CMV-seronegative.

This chain connects TRBV5-6 to TRBJ2-7, with D tentatively TRBD2 (6 bases). V lost 3 bases and J 5 bases, leaving 15 bases between the germline ends. Germline assignment: CDR1 SGHDT and CDR2 YYEEEE. This CDR3 contains 14 residues. The CDR3 DNA follows: TGTGCCAGCAGCTCCCGACGTTGGGGGGACGAGCAGTACTTC. It codes for CASSSRRWGDEQYF.

The chain combines TRBV7-8 with TRBJ2-1, with 13 bases that match TRBD2. The CDR3 covers 19 residues. The germline CDR1 and CDR2 sequences are SGHVS and FQNEAQ. V dropped 2 bases and J dropped 6; count of bases not matched to a gene: 13. The CDR3 sequence: CASSLILAGGTKGPNEQFF. CDR3 DNA sequence: TGTGCCAGCAGCTTAATACTAGCGGGAGGGACTAAAGGGCCCAATGAGCAGTTCTTC.

This chain uses TRBV11-2 with TRBJ2-7, with a weak D call TRBD2 (5 bases). Germline CDR1 reads SGHAT; CDR2 reads FQNNGV. The CDR3 sequence is 16 residues long. Deletions cut 6 bases from V and 2 bases from J, with 20 bases between. The chain's CDR3 is CASSRAVARTTYEQYF. The DNA of the CDR3 is TGTGCCAGCAGTAGGGCGGTAGCGCGAACAACCTACGAGCAGTACTTC.

This chain uses TRBV5-1 with TRBJ2-6; TRBD1 agrees at 9 bases. The germline CDR1 and CDR2 sequences are SGHRS and YFSETQ. The CDR3 consists of 18 residues. Trimming removed 4 bases from V and 2 bases from J; junction bases left unmatched: 10. CDR3 DNA sequence: TGCGCCAGCAGCCGACAGGGGGTAGGACTTGCTGGGGCCAACGTCCTGACTTTC. Its protein product is CASSRQGVGLAGANVLTF.

The chain links TRBV6-1 to TRBJ1-2; 7 bases line up with TRBD1. The CDR3 totals 15 residues. CDR1 is MNHNS and CDR2 is SASEGT in the germline V gene. The V gene end was trimmed by 0 bases and the J gene end by 3 bases; junction bases not matched to a gene: 4. DNA for the CDR3: TGTGCCAGCAGTGAAGCCGGGACAGCATACTATGGCTACACCTTC. Translation gives CASSEAGTAYYGYTF.

About this clone itself: The sample carries other DNA sequences with the same CDR3. This rearrangement joins TRBV15 to TRBJ2-1, with 12 bases aligning to TRBD2. V dropped 0 bases and J dropped 7; count of bases not matched to a gene: 4. The CDR3 loop spans 16 amino acids. Germline V lookup: CDR1 LNHNV, CDR2 YYDKDF (reference sequence). Here the CDR3 reads CATSRELAGGGNEQFF. The CDR3 nucleotides read TGTGCCACCAGCAGAGAGCTAGCGGGAGGGGGTAATGAGCAGTTCTTC.

The rearrangement links TRBV4-2 to TRBJ2-3, with TRBD1 as a possible D gene (5 bases). The CDR3 runs 15 residues. Looked up from germline, CDR1 is LGHNA and CDR2 is YNFKEQ. Trimming pared 0 bases from V and 3 bases from J, leaving 10 bases between. The CDR3 spells CASSQDIRDTDTQYF. The CDR3 DNA reads TGTGCCAGCAGCCAAGATATCAGGGATACAGATACGCAGTATTTT.

The chain is built from TRBV30 and TRBJ2-2, with 9 nucleotides matching TRBD1. This CDR3 has 15 residues. Per germline, CDR1 GTSNPN and CDR2 SVGIG (reference sequence). Trimming at V came to 1 base and at J to 5 bases, leaving 5 bases not matched to a gene. In DNA, the CDR3 is TGTGCCTGGAGTGAAAGGGACAGGGAGACCGGGGAGCTGTTTTTT. It translates to CAWSERDRETGELFF. The variable domain in full, completed from reference TRBV30 and TRBJ2-2, reads SQTIHQWPATLVQPVGSPLSLECTVEGTSNPNLYWYRQAAGRGLQLLFYSVGIGQISSEVPQNLSASRPQDRQFILSSKKLLLSDSGFYLCAWSERDRETGELFFGEGSRLTVL.

Turning to this clone: This sample includes further DNA sequences coding for the same CDR3. The chain recombines TRBV7-6 with TRBJ1-3, with D possibly TRBD1 on 6 matching bases. The V and J ends lost 5 bases and 0 bases respectively, with 11 bases between them. The CDR3 totals 15 residues. In germline, CDR1 is SGHVS, CDR2 FNYEAQ. CDR3 residues: CASSLDRSSGNTIYF. The CDR3 DNA sequence: TGTGCCAGCAGCCTCGACAGGAGCTCTGGAAACACCATATATTTT.

J is TRBJ1-6 and V is TRBV7-8; D is ambiguous. CDR1 is SGHVS, CDR2 FQNEAQ, per germline. This CDR3 comprises 18 residues. Between the trimmed V and J ends, which lost 0 bases and 0 bases, there was a span of 12 bases. DNA for the CDR3: TGTGCCAGCAGCTTAGCCCGGGGAGGGAGCTCCTATAATTCACCCCTCCACTTT. As protein: CASSLARGGSSYNSPLHF.

This rearrangement joins TRBV30 to TRBJ2-5, with 9 bases matching TRBD2. Germline CDR1 is GTSNPN and CDR2 is SVGIG (reference sequence). V was pared by 3 bases and J by 2 bases, with 4 bases of the junction left unmatched. The CDR3 is 14 amino acids. The CDR3 DNA reads as TGTGCCTGGAGGTTAGCGGGAGCACAAGAGACCCAGTACTTC. Encoded protein: CAWRLAGAQETQYF.

The rearrangement links TRBV27 to TRBJ1-1; 7 nucleotides match TRBD1. After removal of 3 bases from V and 7 bases from J, the junction contained 14 bases not matched to a gene. The CDR3 has 16 amino acids. CDR1 is MNHEY and CDR2 is SMNVEV in the germline V gene (reference sequence). The CDR3 region is CASSFTGTVLGGEAFF. In DNA form, the CDR3 reads TGTGCCAGCAGTTTTACCGGGACAGTCCTGGGGGGTGAAGCTTTCTTT.

The J gene is TRBJ2-3, the V gene TRBV5-1, with 11 bases identical to TRBD2. Germline CDR1 reads SGHRS; CDR2 reads YFSETQ. After removal of 0 bases from V and 5 bases from J, the junction contained 8 bases not matched to a gene. The CDR3 extends over 17 amino acids. CDR3 DNA sequence: TGCGCCAGCAGCTTGGAAGCTAGCGGGAGGACGAGAGATACGCAGTATTTT. Its protein product is CASSLEASGRTRDTQYF.

This chain connects TRBV30 to TRBJ2-2, with D possibly being TRBD1 (5 bases). V shed 8 bases and J shed 0 bases, with 16 bases lying between them. This CDR3 has 15 residues. In germline, CDR1 is GTSNPN, CDR2 SVGIG (reference sequence). DNA for the CDR3: TGTGCCCGTCAAGATGGCAGGGCGAACACCGGGGAGCTGTTTTTT. It encodes CARQDGRANTGELFF.

Concerning this clone: The junction departs from the called germline gene at one end, perhaps through a read error. V gene TRBV30 combines with J gene TRBJ2-1, with 7 bases lining up with TRBD1. In germline, CDR1 is GTSNPN, CDR2 SVGIG (reference sequence). This CDR3 has 15 residues. The CDR3 nucleotides are TGTGCCGGGAGTGCAGGGGACAGTTTAATCAATGAGCAGTTCTTC. Amino acids: CAGSAGDSLINEQFF.

The CDR3 reads CASSQAWRGGLRTQYF. The DNA for the CDR3 is TGCGCCAGCAGCCAAGCTTGGCGGGGGGGCCTGAGAACGCAGTATTTT. The V call is TRBV4-1, the J call TRBJ2-3; 9 nucleotides match TRBD2. Trimming at V came to 1 base and at J to 9 bases, leaving 11 bases not matched to a gene. CDR1 MGHRA and CDR2 YSYEKL come from the germline V gene. The CDR3 contains 16 residues.

This chain links TRBV19 with TRBJ2-5; 9 bases line up with TRBD1. The junction had 7 bases not matched to a gene; V was cut back by 5 bases and J by 0 bases. The CDR3 loop spans 16 amino acids. Germline CDR1 is LNHDA and CDR2 is SQIVND (reference sequence). The CDR3 DNA follows: TGTGCCAGTAGTCTTCGGACAGGGGCGTACCAAGAGACCCAGTACTTC. It encodes CASSLRTGAYQETQYF.

The genes are TRBV6-1 and TRBJ1-5, with 7 bases aligning to TRBD1. Germline trimming cut 6 bases from V and 3 bases from J; bases unmatched to any gene: 8. The germline CDR1 and CDR2 sequences are MNHNS and SASEGT. The CDR3 covers 15 residues. Here the CDR3 reads CASRRDSNSNQPQHF. The CDR3 region has the DNA TGTGCCAGCAGGAGGGACAGTAATTCCAATCAGCCCCAGCATTTT.

V is TRBV7-9 and J is TRBJ2-7; 10 bases align to TRBD1. CDR1 and CDR2 (germline): SEHNR, FQNEAQ (reference sequence). This CDR3 has 12 amino acids. With V trimmed by 3 bases and J by 12 bases, 5 bases remained unmatched. Written as DNA, the CDR3 is TGTGCCAGCAGCTTGGGGACAGGGGAATCGTACTTC. It is translated as CASSLGTGESYF. The whole variable domain, filled in from reference TRBV7-9 and TRBJ2-7, reads DTGVSQNPRHKITKRGQNVTFRCDPISEHNRLYWYRQTLGQGPEFLTYFQNEAQLEKSRLLSDRFSAERPKGSFSTLEIQRTEQGDSAMYLCASSLGTGESYFGPGTRLTVT.

Note on this clone: One end of the junction is discordant with germline, which a read error may explain. The chain joins TRBV7-7 to TRBJ1-4, with D uncertain. Germline V gene lookup returns CDR1 SSHAT and CDR2 FNYEAQ (reference sequence). The CDR3 length is 13 residues. The CDR3 bases are TGTGCTAGCAGCTTAAAGGAGGGTGGAAAACTGTTTTTT. Its translation is CASSLKEGGKLFF.

V gene TRBV30 combines with J gene TRBJ2-7; 7 positions match TRBD2. This CDR3 contains 15 residues. In germline, CDR1 is GTSNPN, CDR2 SVGIG (reference sequence). The ends lost 8 bases at V and 4 bases at J; junction bases unmatched: 17. Here the CDR3 reads CAGSASGEGRYEQYF. The CDR3 DNA reads TGTGCCGGGTCGGCTAGCGGAGAGGGTCGATACGAGCAGTACTTC.

The gene calls are TRBV7-9 and TRBJ1-2, with 8 bases lining up with TRBD1. The CDR3 runs 14 residues. CDR1 and CDR2 from the germline V gene are SEHNR and FQNEAQ (reference sequence). Trimming removed 5 bases from V and 2 bases from J; junction bases left unmatched: 4. CDR3 sequence: CASSRTGTNYGYTF. DNA of the CDR3: TGTGCCAGCAGCCGGACAGGGACCAACTATGGCTACACCTTC.

The genes are TRBV6-1 and TRBJ2-5; 7 nucleotides match TRBD1. The CDR3 runs 14 residues. Losses at the gene ends were 4 bases for V and 1 base for J; bases not matched to a gene: 3. CDR1 is MNHNS, CDR2 SASEGT, per germline. The CDR3, as DNA: TGTGCCAGCAGTGGAGGGGGCACCCAAGAGACCCAGTACTTC. This gives the protein CASSGGGTQETQYF.

V and J are TRBV5-1 and TRBJ2-3, with 7 bases matching TRBD1. Germline-derived CDR1 and CDR2 are SGHRS and YFSETQ. The CDR3 extends over 14 amino acids. The V segment lost 4 bases and the J segment 4 bases; nucleotides outside the gene matches: 6. The DNA of the CDR3 is TGCGCCAGCAGCGTCCGACAGGGAGCAGATACGCAGTATTTT. This codes for CASSVRQGADTQYF.

This chain joins TRBV11-2 and TRBJ2-7, with 8 bases fitting TRBD1. Germline lookup yields CDR1 SGHAT and CDR2 FQNNGV. V shed 5 bases and J 2 bases; nucleotides not matched to a gene: 5. This CDR3 comprises 14 residues. DNA of the CDR3: TGTGCCAGCAGCCCCGGACAGGGTGCCTACGAGCAGTACTTC. Its translation is CASSPGQGAYEQYF.

As regards this clone: Different DNA sequences within this sample yield the same CDR3. The V call is TRBV20-1, the J call TRBJ1-2; 8 bases agree with TRBD1. This CDR3 is 11 amino acids long. Trimming at V came to 6 bases and at J to 7 bases, leaving 4 bases not matched to a gene. From germline, CDR1 is DFQATT and CDR2 SNEGSKA (reference sequence). The CDR3 loop reads CSANDRGGYTF. In DNA form, the CDR3 reads TGCAGTGCAAACGACAGGGGTGGCTACACCTTC.